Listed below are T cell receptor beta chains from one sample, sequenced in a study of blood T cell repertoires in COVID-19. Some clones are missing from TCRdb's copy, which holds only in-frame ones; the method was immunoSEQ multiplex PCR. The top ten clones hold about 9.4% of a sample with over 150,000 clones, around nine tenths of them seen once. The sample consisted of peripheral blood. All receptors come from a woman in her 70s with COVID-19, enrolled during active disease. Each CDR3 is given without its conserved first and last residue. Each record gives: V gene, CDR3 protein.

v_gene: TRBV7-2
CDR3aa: ASSFGRGASNSPLH

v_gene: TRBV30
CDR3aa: AWRSRGRDGYT

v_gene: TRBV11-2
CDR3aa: ASSLGRNYGYT

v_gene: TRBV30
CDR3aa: AWSGARNQPQH

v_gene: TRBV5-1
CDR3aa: ASSQRTGRGAGEAF

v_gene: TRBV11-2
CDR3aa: ASSLVSGQSTGYT

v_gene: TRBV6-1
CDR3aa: ASSEGIGEEKLF

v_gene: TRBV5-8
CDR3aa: ASSFGRRRRPPYEQY

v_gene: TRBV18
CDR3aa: ASSPTLSRTGSEAF

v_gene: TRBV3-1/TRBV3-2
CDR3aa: ASSRRQGSGTEAF

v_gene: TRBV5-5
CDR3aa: ASSSGDNAYSGNTIY

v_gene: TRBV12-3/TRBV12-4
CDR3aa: ASSGTGWDTQY

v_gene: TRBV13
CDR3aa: ASSASGLYGYT

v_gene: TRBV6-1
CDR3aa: ASSEWTRRGYEQY

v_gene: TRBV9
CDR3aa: ASSALDRERTEAF

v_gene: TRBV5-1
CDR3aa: ASSSSLAGGRETQY

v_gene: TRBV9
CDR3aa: ASSVAPQGPLYNSPLH

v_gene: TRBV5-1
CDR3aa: ASAVTATNEKLF

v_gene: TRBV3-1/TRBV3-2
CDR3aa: ASSPAGTLSYEQY

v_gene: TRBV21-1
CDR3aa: ASSLRGGGTEAF

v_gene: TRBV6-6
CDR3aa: ASSYRQQGVNTEAF

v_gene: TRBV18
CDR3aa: ASSPELVATGGTEAF

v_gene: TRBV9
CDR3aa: ASSVAGDNTEAF

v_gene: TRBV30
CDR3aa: AWSVKRGGASADTQY

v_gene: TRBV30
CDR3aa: AWSSPDSYGYT

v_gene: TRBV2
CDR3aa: ASSSRTVSNSPLH

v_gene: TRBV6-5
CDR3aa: ASSYQGLLNTGELF

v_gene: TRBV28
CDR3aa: ASSLGWSGWSNQPQH

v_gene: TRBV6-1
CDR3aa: ASSDDRHPSTDTQY

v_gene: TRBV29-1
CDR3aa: SANAREQETQY

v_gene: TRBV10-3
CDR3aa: AISDNRVRNSPLH

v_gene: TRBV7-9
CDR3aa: ASSPSLTGANSPLH

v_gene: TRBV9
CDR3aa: ASSETFWWSDGELF

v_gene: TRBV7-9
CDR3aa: ASSLEVNGNYGYT

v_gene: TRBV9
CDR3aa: ASSPLMTGRIGYT